This T cell receptor beta chain was identified in a study of cytomegalovirus exposure and HLA in healthy donors (dated by TCRdb to 2017 to 2019). Background on the whole study: According to an earlier analysis of several hundred of the donors, about 179 million T cells yielded roughly 100 million unique TCR beta sequences and more than 250 Gb of sequence data. An early release that covered roughly 600 HLA-typed donors contained about 300 gigabases of sequencing data and tens of millions of unique TCR sequences. The genetic ancestry cluster associated with self-reported Caucasian donors included about 84% of the roughly 400 genotyped donors. The study aimed to test whether signatures of past pathogen exposure could be identified by cataloging public T cell receptors. The T cell repertoires of 666 subjects were profiled by immunosequencing and related to cytomegalovirus serostatus. Along with the approximately 650-subject first cohort, a separate validation cohort of roughly 110 different subjects was used. To predict cytomegalovirus infection status, the study combined high-throughput TCR immunosequencing, statistical association of individual TCRs with disease status, and machine learning. To study patterns of TCR occurrence, a later analysis re-analyzed previously published TCR beta repertoires from several hundred donors and added high-resolution HLA genotyping. Rather than drawing on any new phenotypic data, the later analysis identified candidate immune exposures from TCR beta sequences and the way those sequences occurred across donors. An earlier analysis of approximately 630 of the donors applied high-throughput TCR beta sequencing to assess whether each TCR beta V gene segment acted as functional or pseudogenic. Donor age, sex, ethnicity and CMV serostatus were compiled alongside the repertoire data. Genome-wide SNP genotypes for about 60% of the roughly 700 donors were used in a later genetic analysis, which treated that subset as a discovery cohort. All discovery cohort repertoires had been generated on a single sequencing platform. HLA typing covered class I and class II loci at four-digit resolution. The number of donors typed differed by locus, with 629-630 for A, B, C, DRB1 and DQB1, roughly 520 for DQA1, about 610 for DPA1, and 400 to 490 for DPB1. Because of strong linkage in the cohort, roughly five DR-DQ haplotypes were treated as single units for association and clustering. Across some 400 genotyped donors of the cohort, an average of roughly 250,000 unique TCR beta nucleotide sequences per donor were sequenced, and approximately 17% of those sequences were non-productive.

In regard to this clone: The target of this receptor is not known.

V gives up 3 bases and J gives up 0 bases, and the segment between their germline ends measures 15 bases. From the cysteine up to the phenylalanine, the CDR3 has a length of 16 residues. Only the CDR3 DNA is retained, 48 bases long and in frame from the first base. The germline V gene specifies MGHRA as CDR1 and YSYEKL as CDR2. Library generation was performed with the immunoSEQ multiplex PCR assay. For the multiplex PCR, a mixture combining 60 forward primers for TCR Vbeta segments and 13 reverse primers for TCR Jbeta segments was used. A multiplex PCR assay on genomic DNA amplified the CDR3 region of rearranged TCR beta genes. The Illumina HiSeq System was used to sequence the amplified TCR beta libraries as 87-base-pair reads. Turning to the authors' computational methods: A later analysis tallied 80 million to 95 million unique TCR beta chains across the 660 or so repertoires, and about 10 million of those chains were shared by two or more donors. Raw reads were error-corrected and collapsed into unique sequences by a nearest-neighbor algorithm in which closely related sequences were merged to remove PCR and sequencing errors. To assign V, D and J gene segments, CDR3 sequences were aligned to IMGT reference sequences. For a sequence to be retained, a match of at least six nucleotides was required to both a V gene segment and a J gene segment. A rearrangement was called productive if the CDR3 had no stop codons and remained in frame with V and J, and every other rearrangement was called non-productive. Following IMGT convention, CDR3 was defined as the stretch from the second conserved V-encoded cysteine up to the conserved J-encoded phenylalanine. Sequences without an unambiguous match to a single V gene segment were excluded from the earlier analysis of 450 to 750 of the donors. An earlier analysis of several hundred of the donors called V segments functional above 56.7% productive rearrangements and segregating when the between-donor standard deviation exceeded 5%. A statistical classification framework was developed to diagnose cytomegalovirus status using the catalog of TCR beta chain sequences. V and J gene assignment, in a later analysis, came from comparing TCR nucleotide sequences with IMGT/GENE-DB human TR gene sequences. In a later analysis, CDR3 sequences and most-parsimonious VDJ recombination scenarios were assigned using the TCRdist pipeline. In a later analysis, each TCR beta chain was defined by its CDR3 amino acid sequence together with its V-gene family, and reads lacking a unique V-gene family were excluded. To address suspected cross-contamination and a sequencing artifact, a later analysis removed a few hundred highly shared, low-generation-probability nucleotide sequences. A later analysis calculated a clonal expansion index for each public chain from normalized within-repertoire ranks of inferred template counts. Generation probabilities in a later analysis came from a VDJ recombination model fitted to out-of-frame rearrangements, and those results were checked against IGoR. Hypergeometric tests were used in a later analysis to score TCR-TCR, TCR-HLA and TCR-CMV co-occurrence, with a repertoire-size bias correction applied to the TCR pairs. False discovery rates were estimated in a later analysis by permuting HLA or CMV assignments 20 times. In a later analysis, co-occurring TCRs were grouped with DBSCAN, and TCRdist sequence similarity was added when clustering was performed within HLA-allele-positive subsets. Repertoires with fewer than 30,000 or more than 120,000 public chains, plus five repertoires with anomalous nucleotide sharing, were excluded from co-occurrence clustering. This immuneACCESS table, as held by TCRdb, lists in-frame sequences with V and J called but not all clones. Of the missing ones, under half trace to an unresolved V gene in checked studies; the others have no known cause. For V, J and clone size, that table is used; D and trimming come from the DNA. The sample's table lists a count of tens of thousands of clones. Around 2.1% of the sample belongs to the ten largest clones.

In total, 500 to 700 healthy bone marrow donors made up the cohort. At the time of sampling, every cohort member was nominally healthy, though immune exposures that went unrecorded were likely present. The donor tested CMV seronegative, placing the donor among the approximately 360 seronegative members of the cohort. Each donor provided a peripheral blood sample, and peripheral blood mononuclear cells were used for TCR beta sequencing. Genomic DNA was extracted from the blood cell samples with the Qiagen DNeasy Blood Extraction Kit. Overall study results and their limits: A cluster of highly shared sequence variants was judged likely to represent a technical artifact of the sequencing pipeline. Assigning TCR associations to individual alleles was difficult when HLA alleles, especially DR and DQ, strongly co-occurred. Some IMGT-functional V segments, including TRBV6-2 and TRBV6-3, could not be distinguished by the 87-base-pair reads and were therefore excluded. The study listed 150 to 200 TCR beta chains as associated with cytomegalovirus. A further reported finding was that TCR beta sequences accurately predicted the HLA-A and HLA-B alleles for most subjects in the first cohort. In an earlier analysis of about 550 of the donors, most TCR beta V segments were observed in productive rearrangements about 87% or about 30% of the time, broadly matching IMGT annotations. Most TCR sequences were observed very rarely across donors, whereas some public TCRs were present in many individuals. In this cohort, only TCR beta chains were sequenced, and detectable features were limited by the absence of alpha or paired-chain data. Sequencing depth was assumed to be roughly uniform across donors in the presence/absence analyses, though that assumption may not hold. The only immune exposure information available for the cohort was CMV serostatus. Three of the identified cytomegalovirus-associated TCR beta chains were confirmed in vitro to be specific for cytomegalovirus antigens. Most CMV-associated TCR beta chains appeared to be HLA-restricted in a later analysis, and the HLA associations seemed to be driven largely by CMV exposure. In both the original and validation cohorts, the classifier was reported to diagnose cytomegalovirus status with high specificity and sensitivity. Several of the top co-occurrence clusters appeared to be linked to parvovirus B19, influenza, CMV and Epstein-Barr virus, according to a later analysis. In a later genetic analysis, fewer N-insertions in productive TCRs were reported among donors in an Asian-associated ancestry cluster than the roughly 700-donor mean. Specific HLA alleles were associated with 18,000 or so TCR beta sequences at a false discovery rate of 0.05 in a later analysis. The authors suggested that the approach could potentially be generalized to other disease states and immunological phenotypes. Linkage disequilibrium might explain the correlated functional status among segregating V segments, but an unknown experimental factor could not be ruled out. V-gene and J-gene trimming of TCR beta chains was associated with a missense DCLRE1C variant in a later genetic analysis, and the association was replicated in an independent cohort. Because counts were too low, roughly 17 rarely observed V segments, including chromosome 9 orphons, were left out of the earlier analysis of over 550 of the donors. In a later analysis, TCR association rates were found to vary across HLA loci, with the most associated TCRs seen for DRB1 alleles and the fewest for HLA-C alleles. A later analysis found that HLA-associated TCR beta chains were more clonally expanded and had lower generation probabilities than equally common non-associated chains. Because HLA typing was missing for some donors at each locus, association tests included only the typed subset.

The clonotype comes from a young woman in good health and CMV-seronegative. The V gene is TRBV4-1 and the J gene is TRBJ2-7, with a tentative D gene TRBD1 over 8 matching bases. The sequencing input was PBMCs. The CDR3 amino acid sequence is: CASSQGSGTGSYEQYF. Read as DNA, the sequence is TGCGCCAGCAGCCAGGGAAGCGGGACAGGCTCCTACGAGCAGTACTTC.